The 16 T cell receptor beta chains in this list originate from one sample, sequenced in a study of CD8 T cells in Susac syndrome. RNA totalling roughly 0.45 to 1 ug underwent reverse transcription with random hexamers. TCRdb used MiXCR to reprocess the immunoSEQ multiplex PCR reads, holding one entry per CDR3 protein. The sample lists about 80,000 distinct CDR3 sequences; over 85% were seen once. Sequencing was carried out using CD8+ T cells from PBMCs. These receptors came from a human donor with Susac syndrome.

The chain uses TRBV7-8 and TRBJ1-1; a possible D gene is TRBD1 (5 bases). The V end lost 3 bases, the J end lost 1 base, and 9 bases lay between the germline ends. The CDR3 runs to 14 residues. The germline V gene has CDR1 SGHVS and CDR2 FQNEAQ. The CDR3 DNA reads TGTGCCAGCAGCTTGTTAACAGGGAACACTGAAGCTTTCTTT. Its translation is CASSLLTGNTEAFF.

This sequence joins TRBV27 and TRBJ2-4, with D unclear. This CDR3 region has 13 residues. V was cut by 3 bases and J by 8 bases, with 11 bases left in between. Germline CDR1 and CDR2: MNHEY and SMNVEV (reference sequence). In DNA, the CDR3 is TGTGCCAGCAGTTTGGAGATTGGTTACATTCAGTACTTC. It translates to CASSLEIGYIQYF.

The rearrangement joins TRBV4-2 to TRBJ2-7; tentatively, D is TRBD1 (6 bases). Germline CDR1 reads LGHNA; CDR2 reads YNFKEQ. This CDR3 spans 15 amino acids. The ends were cut back, 0 bases at V and 5 bases at J, with 14 bases in the middle. This chain's CDR3 is CASSQEFDRFDEQYF. The CDR3 region has the DNA TGTGCCAGCAGCCAAGAGTTTGACAGGTTCGACGAGCAGTACTTC.

The chain is built from TRBV12-3 or TRBV12-4 and TRBJ1-1; possibly TRBD1 for D (6 bases). The V end lost 5 bases, the J end lost 1 base, and 11 bases lay between the germline ends. CDR3 length: 14 residues. CDR3: CASSPGHPNTEAFF. The CDR3 coding sequence is TGTGCCAGCAGTCCGGGACACCCGAACACTGAAGCTTTCTTT.

The J gene is TRBJ2-2, the V gene TRBV10-3; 7 positions match TRBD1. This CDR3 is built from 16 residues. V dropped 7 bases and J dropped 0; count of bases not matched to a gene: 8. Germline CDR1 ENHRY, CDR2 SYGVKD. The CDR3 here is CAIKGAGTANTGELFF. CDR3 nucleotides: TGTGCCATCAAAGGGGCCGGGACAGCGAACACCGGGGAGCTGTTTTTT.

V is TRBV5-6 and J is TRBJ1-2; D is undetermined. Germline V gene lookup returns CDR1 SGHDT and CDR2 YYEEEE. Trimming left V 1 base short and J 6 bases short, with 10 bases between. This CDR3 is 13 amino acids long. CDR3 in amino acids: CASSLRGNHGYTF. The CDR3 bases are TGTGCCAGCAGCTTGAGAGGCAACCATGGCTACACCTTC.

The J gene is TRBJ2-2, the V gene TRBV6-2 or TRBV6-3; 12 bases match TRBD2. The CDR3 has 15 residues. The V segment lost 6 bases and the J segment 4 bases; nucleotides outside the gene matches: 3. CDR1 and CDR2 (germline): MNHEY, SVGEGT. The chain's CDR3 is CASRLTSGSTGELFF. DNA of the CDR3: TGTGCCAGCAGGCTGACTAGCGGGAGCACCGGGGAGCTGTTTTTT.

The J gene is TRBJ1-1, the V gene TRBV6-5; D remains ambiguous. The V end was cut by 0 bases, the J end by 3 bases, with 5 bases between. The CDR3 length is 13 residues. Looked up from germline, CDR1 is MNHEY and CDR2 is SVGAGI. CDR3 sequence (DNA): TGTGCCAGCAGTTACTCTCGGGACACTGAAGCTTTCTTT. Its protein is CASSYSRDTEAFF.

J is TRBJ2-7 and V is TRBV5-6, with D perhaps being TRBD1 or TRBD2 (5 bases each). Germline assignment: CDR1 SGHDT and CDR2 YYEEEE. The CDR3 loop spans 15 amino acids. Trimming left V 3 bases short and J 2 bases short, with 15 bases between. This CDR3 is CASSWVGTQAYEQYF. CDR3 DNA sequence: TGTGCCAGCAGCTGGGTCGGGACCCAGGCCTACGAGCAGTACTTC. Drawing the rest from reference TRBV5-6 and TRBJ2-7, the complete variable domain is DAGVTQSPTHLIKTRGQQVTLRCSPKSGHDTVSWYQQALGQGPQFIFQYYEEEERQRGNFPDRFSGHQFPNYSSELNVNALLLGDSALYLCASSWVGTQAYEQYFGPGTRLTVT.

V and J are TRBV12-3 or TRBV12-4 and TRBJ2-5; D ambiguous. CDR3 length equals 14 residues. The V end was cut by 1 base, the J end by 2 bases, with 8 bases between. The CDR3 DNA is TGTGCCAGCAGTTTAGGGCAGAATCAAGAGACCCAGTACTTC. It yields the protein CASSLGQNQETQYF.

The J gene is TRBJ1-2, the V gene TRBV30, with D tentatively TRBD1 (5 bases). Trimming took off 1 base at V and 6 bases at J, with 24 bases between the two ends. The CDR3 has 17 amino acids. Germline loops: CDR1 GTSNPN, CDR2 SVGIG (reference sequence). CDR3 sequence: CAWSGSLEKSRVNGYTF. The CDR3 DNA reads as TGTGCCTGGAGTGGTTCGTTAGAAAAGTCCAGGGTCAATGGCTACACCTTC.

The chain carries TRBV1 and TRBJ1-3; the listed D gene, TRBD1, was not tested against the DNA. TRBV1 is a pseudogene locus. The CDR3 runs to 14 residues. The CDR3 here is CTSSQRGAGNTIYF. In nucleotides, the CDR3 is TGCACCAGCAGCCAAAGGGGGGCTGGAAACACCATATATTTT.

The chain is built from TRBV25-1 and TRBJ2-1, with no clear D. The V and J ends lost 6 bases and 9 bases respectively, with 6 bases between them. Germline lookup yields CDR1 MGHDK and CDR2 SYGVNS. This CDR3 spans 10 amino acids. The CDR3 DNA reads TGTGCCAGCAGCGAAGGTGAGCAGTTCTTC. This sequence encodes CASSEGEQFF.

This rearrangement joins TRBV5-6 to TRBJ2-7; either TRBD1 or TRBD2 may fit D (6 bases each). The V and J ends lost 3 bases and 2 bases respectively, with 12 bases between them. This CDR3 contains 14 residues. Per germline, CDR1 SGHDT and CDR2 YYEEEE. The CDR3 spells CASSWGAGPYEQYF. In DNA form, the CDR3 reads TGTGCCAGCAGCTGGGGGGCAGGTCCCTACGAGCAGTACTTC.

The chain has TRBV7-2 and TRBJ2-5, with D perhaps TRBD2 (6 bases). This CDR3 spans 16 amino acids. CDR1 is SGHTA and CDR2 is FQGNSA in the germline V gene. Trimming took 4 bases from V and 5 from J, leaving 20 bases between them. The CDR3 spells CASSWAMEGLRETQYF. The CDR3 nucleotides read TGTGCCAGCAGCTGGGCTATGGAGGGCCTACGGGAGACCCAGTACTTC.

The chain couples TRBV12-3 or TRBV12-4 to TRBJ1-6; 7 bases are shared with TRBD1. This CDR3 spans 12 amino acids. Trimming took 6 bases from V and 9 from J; bases not matched to a gene: 2. CDR3 protein: CASRTGTSPLHF. The CDR3 nucleotides read TGTGCCAGCAGGACAGGGACTTCACCCCTCCACTTT.